The 12 T cell receptor beta chains given below trace back to one sample, sequenced in a study of cytomegalovirus exposure and HLA in healthy donors (dated by TCRdb to 2015 to 2018). The protocol used for the library was the immunoSEQ multiplex PCR assay. For the multiplex PCR, a mixture combining 60 forward primers for TCR Vbeta segments and 13 reverse primers for TCR Jbeta segments was used. TCRdb mirrors the immuneACCESS table, restricted to in-frame sequences. Some clones are absent from its copies; in checked studies, under half trace to an unresolved V gene, and the reason for the others is unknown. In this sample the table shows around 65,000 clones, around 72% of which occur a single time. The ten top clones hold just over 50% of the sample. Sequenced input: PBMCs. Receptors originate from a man between 45 and 60 years old in good health and CMV-seropositive.

Concerning this clone: One end of the junction varies from germline; a read error may be responsible. The rearrangement links TRBV7-9 to TRBJ1-5; no clear D gene. Per the germline V gene, CDR1 is SEHNR and CDR2 is FQNEAQ (reference sequence). The CDR3 is 13 residues long. In DNA form, the CDR3 reads TGTTCCAGCAGCTTAGCGGGCGATCAGCCCCAGCATTTT. Translation gives CSSSLAGDQPQHF.

This sequence joins TRBV6-1 and TRBJ1-2, with 11 positions matching TRBD1. This CDR3 has 15 amino acids. Germline V gene sequence: CDR1 MNHNS, CDR2 SASEGT. J lost 6 bases, V lost 7 bases, and 10 bases had no gene match. The CDR3 sequence is CASIPTGQGVNGYTF. The CDR3 coding sequence is TGTGCCAGCATCCCCACGGGACAGGGGGTCAATGGCTACACCTTC.

The V call is TRBV28, the J call TRBJ2-7; TRBD1 agrees at 8 bases. The CDR3 length is 16 residues. After removal of 2 bases from V and 3 bases from J, the junction contained 9 bases not matched to a gene. From germline, CDR1 is MDHEN and CDR2 SYDVKM. The DNA for the CDR3 is TGTGCCAGCAGTTTAGGCGTCAGGGGGCCGAACTACGAGCAGTACTTC. It specifies CASSLGVRGPNYEQYF.

This clone was seen more than once but under ten times. The genes are TRBV7-3 and TRBJ2-7, with TRBD2 identical over 11 bases. Germline V lookup: CDR1 SGHTA, CDR2 FQGTGA. This CDR3 has 15 residues. The trim removed 1 base at V and 3 bases at J, leaving 2 bases unmatched. CDR3: CASSLMGTSGYEQYF. In nucleotides, the CDR3 is TGTGCCAGCAGCTTAATGGGGACTAGCGGCTACGAGCAGTACTTC.

This clone turned up a few times. The V gene is TRBV6-5, the J gene TRBJ1-2; TRBD1 is a possible D gene (6 bases). The germline V and J ends were trimmed by 2 bases and 7 bases, with 11 bases remaining between them. The CDR3 is 13 amino acids. The germline V gene has CDR1 MNHEY and CDR2 SVGAGI. As DNA, the CDR3 is TGTGCCAGCAGTTACGGGGGGGCCGGTGGCTACACCTTC. Residues: CASSYGGAGGYTF.

The rearrangement joins TRBV4-2 to TRBJ2-7; tentatively, D is TRBD1 (6 bases). Germline CDR1 is LGHNA and CDR2 is YNFKEQ. The CDR3 has 15 residues. Trimming took off 4 bases at V and 4 bases at J, with 17 bases between the two ends. The CDR3: CASSPSRGLEYEQYF. The CDR3 DNA follows: TGTGCCAGCAGCCCCTCCAGGGGCTTGGAGTACGAGCAGTACTTC.

The sample holds a few counts of this clone. The rearrangement uses TRBV5-3 and TRBJ2-7, with D possibly TRBD1 on 5 matching bases. TRBV5-3 is designated an ORF whose function remains uncertain. The CDR3 contains 15 residues. V was shortened by 0 bases and J by 2 bases, with 12 bases between the two germline ends. DNA for the CDR3: TGTGCCAGAAGCTTGGGGGCAGGGCCAACCTACGAGCAGTACTTC. Its protein product is CARSLGAGPTYEQYF.

This clone appeared once. V usage is TRBV5-6 and J usage is TRBJ2-4, with 8 bases matching TRBD1. The CDR3 is made up of 16 amino acids. From germline, CDR1 is SGHDT and CDR2 YYEEEE. After removal of 1 base from V and 0 bases from J, the junction contained 3 bases not matched to a gene. CDR3 in amino acids: CASSLNRGIAKNIQYF. The CDR3 nucleotides read TGTGCCAGCAGCTTGAACAGGGGGATAGCCAAAAACATTCAGTACTTC.

V usage is TRBV29-1 and J usage is TRBJ2-1, with D unresolved. Germline CDR1 is SQVTM and CDR2 is ANQGSEA. The CDR3 consists of 14 residues. V lost 6 bases and J lost 0, with 12 bases in between. The CDR3 DNA follows: TGCAGCGTCGATGGTTACAACTCCTACAATGAGCAGTTCTTC. The encoded protein is CSVDGYNSYNEQFF.

V gene TRBV9 combines with J gene TRBJ2-5, with D perhaps TRBD2 (6 bases). The CDR3 sequence is 17 residues long. Germline-derived CDR1 and CDR2 are SGDLS and YYNGEE. Trimming took off 3 bases at V and 2 bases at J, with 20 bases between the two ends. The CDR3: CASSAPRPGTRQETQYF. The CDR3 DNA sequence: TGTGCCAGCAGCGCCCCGCGGCCCGGGACTCGTCAAGAGACCCAGTACTTC.

The J gene is TRBJ1-2, the V gene TRBV28; D possibly corresponds to TRBD1 (6 bases). The CDR3 spans 15 residues. In germline, CDR1 is MDHEN, CDR2 SYDVKM. V was cut by 3 bases and J by 4 bases, with 15 bases left in between. The CDR3 DNA is TGTGCCAGCAGTTTCGCCAGGGGCCTTCTCTATGGCTACACCTTC. Amino acids: CASSFARGLLYGYTF.

The rearrangement links TRBV7-3 to TRBJ2-1; D is perhaps TRBD2 (6 bases). The V gene's germline CDR1 is SGHTA and CDR2 FQGTGA. This CDR3 contains 18 residues. Trimming removed 1 base at V and 7 bases at J, with 23 bases between. CDR3 nucleotide sequence: TGTGCCAGCAGCTTAAGGGGAAGCGGGTTTGGTTTAGAGAATGAGCAGTTCTTC. Translating gives CASSLRGSGFGLENEQFF.